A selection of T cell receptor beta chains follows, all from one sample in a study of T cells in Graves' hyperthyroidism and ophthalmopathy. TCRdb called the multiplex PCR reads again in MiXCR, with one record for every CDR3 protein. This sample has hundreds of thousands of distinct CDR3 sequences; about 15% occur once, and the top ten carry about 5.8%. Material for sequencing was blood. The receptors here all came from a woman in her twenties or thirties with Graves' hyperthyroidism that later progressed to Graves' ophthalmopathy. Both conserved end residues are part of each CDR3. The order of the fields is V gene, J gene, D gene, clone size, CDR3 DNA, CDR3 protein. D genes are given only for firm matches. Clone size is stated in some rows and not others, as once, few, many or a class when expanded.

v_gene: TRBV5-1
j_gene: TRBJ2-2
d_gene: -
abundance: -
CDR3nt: TGCGCCAGCAGCTTGGCACGGCGGAACACCGGGGAGCTGTTTTTT
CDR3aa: CASSLARRNTGELFF

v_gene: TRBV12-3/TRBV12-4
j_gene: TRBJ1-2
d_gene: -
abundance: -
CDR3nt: TGTGCCAGCAGTACTGGGACGGCCTATGGCTACACCTTC
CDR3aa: CASSTGTAYGYTF

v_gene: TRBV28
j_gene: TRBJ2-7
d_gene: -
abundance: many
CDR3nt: TGTGCCAGCAGCCCCGAGGGGTGGTACGAGCAGTACTTC
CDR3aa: CASSPEGWYEQYF

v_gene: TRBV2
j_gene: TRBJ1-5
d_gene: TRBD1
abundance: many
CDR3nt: TGTGCCAGCAGTCAGCCGGGACAGGGGGGTCAGCCCCAGCATTTT
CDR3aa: CASSQPGQGGQPQHF

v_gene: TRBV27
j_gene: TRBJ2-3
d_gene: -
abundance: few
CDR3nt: TGTGCCAGCAGTTTATCGATCTCCGGGAGTACAGATACGCAGTATTTT
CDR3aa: CASSLSISGSTDTQYF

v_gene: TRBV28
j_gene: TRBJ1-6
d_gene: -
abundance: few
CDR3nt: TGTGCCAGCAGCCGGATAGTAGGGAATTCACCCCTCCACTTT
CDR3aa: CASSRIVGNSPLHF

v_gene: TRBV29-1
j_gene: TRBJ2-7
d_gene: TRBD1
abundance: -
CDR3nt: TGCAGCGTTCCGGACAGGGGTACCTACGAGCAGTACTTC
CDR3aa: CSVPDRGTYEQYF

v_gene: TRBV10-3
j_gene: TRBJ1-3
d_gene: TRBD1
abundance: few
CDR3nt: TGTGCCATCACCGAAGGCGACAGGGGGCTTGGAAACACCATATATTTT
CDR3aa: CAITEGDRGLGNTIYF

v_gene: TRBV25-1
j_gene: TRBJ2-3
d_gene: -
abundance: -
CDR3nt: TGTGCCAGCAGTCCCGCGGGAAACACAGATACGCAGTATTTT
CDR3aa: CASSPAGNTDTQYF

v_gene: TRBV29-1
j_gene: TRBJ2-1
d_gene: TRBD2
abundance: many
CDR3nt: TGCAGCGCCCGCGGGGGAGCAGGGATGATCGGGACTAGCGGGAAATTAAGGGTTCAGTTCTTC
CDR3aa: CSARGGAGMIGTSGKLRVQFF

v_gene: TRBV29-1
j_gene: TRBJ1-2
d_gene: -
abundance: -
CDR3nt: TGCAGCGACCAAAGGACAGCCCCTGATTACGGCTACACCTTC
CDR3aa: CSDQRTAPDYGYTF

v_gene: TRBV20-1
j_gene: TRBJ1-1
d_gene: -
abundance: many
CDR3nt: TGCAGTGCCCGTCAAGAGTGGGGACCTGAAGCTTTCTTT
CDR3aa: CSARQEWGPEAFF

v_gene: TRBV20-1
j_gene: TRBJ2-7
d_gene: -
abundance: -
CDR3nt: TGCAGTGCTAGTTATGACGAGCAGTACTTC
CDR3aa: CSASYDEQYF

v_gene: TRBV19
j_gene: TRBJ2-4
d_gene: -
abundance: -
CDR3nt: TGTGCCAGTAGTACGGGCCAGGAAAACATTCAGTACTTC
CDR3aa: CASSTGQENIQYF

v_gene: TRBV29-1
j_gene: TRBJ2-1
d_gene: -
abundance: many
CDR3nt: TGCAGCGTTGAGGGGTGGAAAGTTGACAATGAGCAGTTCTTC
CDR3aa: CSVEGWKVDNEQFF

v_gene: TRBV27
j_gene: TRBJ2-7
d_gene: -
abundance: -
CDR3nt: TGTGCCAGCAGTAGGTACCACGAGCAGTACTTC
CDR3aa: CASSRYHEQYF

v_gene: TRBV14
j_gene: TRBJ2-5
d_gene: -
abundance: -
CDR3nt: TGTGCCAGCAGCCAAGATCTATTCCCCGAGACCCAGTACTTC
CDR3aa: CASSQDLFPETQYF

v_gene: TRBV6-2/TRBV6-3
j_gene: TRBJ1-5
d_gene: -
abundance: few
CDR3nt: TGTGCCAGCAGTAACTGGGACCTGTTTCAGCCCCAGCATTTT
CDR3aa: CASSNWDLFQPQHF

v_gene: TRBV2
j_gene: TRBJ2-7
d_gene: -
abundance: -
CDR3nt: TGTGACAGCAGTGAAGTAGCAGGGCATTCCTACGAGCAGTACTTC
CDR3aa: CDSSEVAGHSYEQYF

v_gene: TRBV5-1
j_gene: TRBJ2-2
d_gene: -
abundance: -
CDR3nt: TGCGCCAGCAGCTCTACAGCTGACGGGGAGCTGTTTTTT
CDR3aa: CASSSTADGELFF

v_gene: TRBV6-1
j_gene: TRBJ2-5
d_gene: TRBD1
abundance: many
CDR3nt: TGTGCCAGCAGGATACAGGGGGATTTTGAGACCCAGTACTTC
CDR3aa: CASRIQGDFETQYF

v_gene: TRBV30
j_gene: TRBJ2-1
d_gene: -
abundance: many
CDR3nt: TGTGCCTGGAGTTTCGCCAGGGGAGTAAATGAGCAGTTCTTC
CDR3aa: CAWSFARGVNEQFF

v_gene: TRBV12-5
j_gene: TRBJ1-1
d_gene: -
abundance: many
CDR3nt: TGTGCTAGTGGTTTACCTAACACTGAAGCTTTCTTT
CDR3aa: CASGLPNTEAFF

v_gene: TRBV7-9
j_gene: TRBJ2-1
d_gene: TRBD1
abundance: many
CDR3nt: TGTGCCAGCAGCTTTTCGCAGGGGGACAATGAGCAGTTCTTC
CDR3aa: CASSFSQGDNEQFF

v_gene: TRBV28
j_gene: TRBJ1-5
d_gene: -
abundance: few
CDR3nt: TGTGCCAGCGCAGGAAACCGGGGGGGCAATCAGCCCCAGCATTTT
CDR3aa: CASAGNRGGNQPQHF

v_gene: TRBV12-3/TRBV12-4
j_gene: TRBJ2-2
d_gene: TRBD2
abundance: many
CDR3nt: TGTGCCAGCAGTTCTAGCGGGAGGGCCACCGGGGAGCTGTTTTTT
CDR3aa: CASSSSGRATGELFF

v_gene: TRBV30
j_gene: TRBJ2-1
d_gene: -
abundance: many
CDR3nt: TGTGCCTGGAGCACAGGGCTTGTACACAATGAGCAGTTCTTC
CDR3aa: CAWSTGLVHNEQFF

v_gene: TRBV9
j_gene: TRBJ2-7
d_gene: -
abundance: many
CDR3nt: TGTGCCAGCAGCGCCGGACCTCTGATAGATCCCTCCATGGAGCAGTACTTC
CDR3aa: CASSAGPLIDPSMEQYF

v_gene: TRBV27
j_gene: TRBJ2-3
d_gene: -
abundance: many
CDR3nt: TGTGCCAGCAGTTTAGCCGGCCCCACAGATACGCAGTATTTT
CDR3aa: CASSLAGPTDTQYF

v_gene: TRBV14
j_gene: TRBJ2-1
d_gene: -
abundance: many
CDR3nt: TGTGCCAGCAGCAAATCCGGGGCATTCTCCTACAATGAGCAGTTCTTC
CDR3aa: CASSKSGAFSYNEQFF

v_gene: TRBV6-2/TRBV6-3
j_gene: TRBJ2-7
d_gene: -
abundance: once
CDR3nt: TGTGCCAGCAGGTCCGGGCCTACCTCCTACGAGCAGTACTTC
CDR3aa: CASRSGPTSYEQYF